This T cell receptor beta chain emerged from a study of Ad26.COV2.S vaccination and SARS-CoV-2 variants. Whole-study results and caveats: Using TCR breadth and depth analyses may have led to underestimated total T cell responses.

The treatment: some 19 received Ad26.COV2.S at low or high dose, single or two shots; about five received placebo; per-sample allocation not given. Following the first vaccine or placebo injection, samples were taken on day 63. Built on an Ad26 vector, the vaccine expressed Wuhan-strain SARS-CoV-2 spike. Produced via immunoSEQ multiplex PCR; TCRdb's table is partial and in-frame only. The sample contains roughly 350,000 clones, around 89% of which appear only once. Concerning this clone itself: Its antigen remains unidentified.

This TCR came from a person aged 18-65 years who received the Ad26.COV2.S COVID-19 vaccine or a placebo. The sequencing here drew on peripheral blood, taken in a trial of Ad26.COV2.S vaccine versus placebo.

The CDR3 bases are TGTGCCAGCAGCTCGGGACTAGCGGAGTCCGGGGAGCTGTTTTTT. This sequence encodes CASSSGLAESGELFF. The V call is TRBV7-9, the J call TRBJ2-2; 11 bases fit TRBD2. CDR1 SEHNR and CDR2 FQNEAQ come from the germline V gene (reference sequence). This CDR3 is built from 15 residues. After removal of 4 bases from V and 6 bases from J, the junction contained 4 bases not matched to a gene. Combining the CDR3 with reference TRBV7-9 and TRBJ2-2 gives the whole variable domain DTGVSQNPRHKITKRGQNVTFRCDPISEHNRLYWYRQTLGQGPEFLTYFQNEAQLEKSRLLSDRFSAERPKGSFSTLEIQRTEQGDSAMYLCASSSGLAESGELFFGEGSRLTVL.